This T cell receptor beta chain was documented in a study of CD8 T cells in ankylosing spondylitis. Findings and caveats of the study: A TCR beta motif of several highly homologous variants seemed to mark ankylosing spondylitis blood. Matched synovial fluid from ankylosing spondylitis patients was reported to be enriched for disease-linked clones.

CDR1 is SEHNR, CDR2 FQNEAQ, per germline (reference sequence). Trimming pared 1 base from V and 2 bases from J, leaving 10 bases between. The CDR3 covers 15 residues. TCRdb re-analysed the 5' RACE reads in MiXCR, keeping a single row per CDR3 protein. Among 650,000 to 800,000 distinct CDR3 sequences listed, roughly 20% were seen once. On this clonotype: Its matching antigen is unknown.

The chain carries TRBV7-9 and TRBJ2-3; D is undetermined. The receptor's source is a male donor with ankylosing spondylitis. The specimen was blood, either unsorted or a sorted T cell fraction (not recorded which). For the CDR3, the DNA is TGTGCCAGCAGCTTAGGTCTCATTTTCACAGATACGCAGTATTTT. Translated: CASSLGLIFTDTQYF.